The table lists the clone carrying this TCR beta chain with a count of one. The target antigen is unknown. Germline is not matched at one junction end, which may reflect a read error. Germline V gives CDR1 SEHNR, CDR2 FQNEAQ (reference sequence). The CDR3 contains 16 residues. The sample is drawn from a study of tumor-infiltrating lymphocytes in primary liver carcinoma. Background on the study: The patient population consisted of men and women between 30 and 69 years of age.

Findings and limits, study-wide: Relative to tumor region pairs, the tumor-adjacent and tumor-blood pairs showed overlap that was lower. A significantly higher top-250-clone fraction was found in tumors than in blood (p = 0.039).

Co-extraction of both nucleic acids (RNA and DNA) used about 18-31 mg of unsorted bulk tissue. The investigators made TCR beta cDNA from about 0.45 ug total RNA, using a constant-region primer. Sequencing libraries for TCR beta derived from three nested multiplex PCR rounds that used slightly modified ARM-PCR. PCR rounds one and two used TRBV1-TRBV30 forward primers with a C-beta reverse primer for 9 to 10 cycles each. TCRdb itself ran the multiplex PCR reads through MiXCR, one entry per CDR3 protein. The data show some 110,000 distinct CDR3 sequences, 82% seen once. Sequenced input: liver tumor tissue from sampling region 3. Indicated subset: tumor region T3, left-lateral pole. The source of this sequence is a man in his forties with primary liver carcinoma and hepatitis B virus infection. V gene TRBV7-9 combines with J gene TRBJ2-1; TRBD2 is a possible D gene (6 bases). In nucleotides, the CDR3 is TGTGCCAACAGCCCAGATGGGGGGATTAAAGGCATTGAGCAGTTCTTC. This codes for CANSPDGGIKGIEQFF.